The clone carrying this T cell receptor (beta chain) has more than one count but fewer than ten. The antigen remains undetermined. V lost 2 bases to trimming and J lost 5 bases, with 13 bases between them. The germline gives CDR1 KGHSH, CDR2 LQKENI. The CDR3 is 16 residues long. The sample is drawn from a study of beta chain features in type 1 diabetes. Study-wide results and caveats: Shorter TCRB CDR3s, moderately but significantly so, were found in Type 1 diabetes patients in all four CD4+ subsets.

The sequenced template was cDNA made from the entire isolated RNA. TCRdb keeps only in-frame clones here, not all; method: immunoSEQ multiplex PCR. The sample contains 150,000 to 190,000 clones, 10% of which appear only once. The material sequenced was central memory CD4+ T cells from blood. The chain has TRBV18 and TRBJ1-6; no definite D call. This receptor was identified in a man younger than 40 with type 1 diabetes. Here the CDR3 reads CASSPSSGPHNSPLHF. As DNA, the CDR3 is TGTGCCAGCTCACCATCGTCGGGTCCCCATAATTCACCCCTCCACTTT.